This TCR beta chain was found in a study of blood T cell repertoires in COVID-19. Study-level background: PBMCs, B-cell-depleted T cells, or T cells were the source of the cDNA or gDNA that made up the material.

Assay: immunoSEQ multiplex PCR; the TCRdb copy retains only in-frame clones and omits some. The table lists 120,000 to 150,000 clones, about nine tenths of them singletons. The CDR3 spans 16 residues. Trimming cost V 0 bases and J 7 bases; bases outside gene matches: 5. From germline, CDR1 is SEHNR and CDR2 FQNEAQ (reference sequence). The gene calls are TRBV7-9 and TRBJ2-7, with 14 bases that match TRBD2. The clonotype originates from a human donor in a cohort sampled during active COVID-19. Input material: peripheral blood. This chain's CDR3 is CASSLAGTSGSKEQYF. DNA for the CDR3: TGTGCCAGCAGCTTAGCCGGGACTAGCGGGAGTAAAGAGCAGTACTTC.